These 29 T cell receptor beta chains were all obtained from the same sample, sequenced in a study of spatial heterogeneity in lung cancer (dated by TCRdb to 2018 to 2020). Their antigens are not known. The library was generated by 5' RACE. Sequencing was carried out with a NextSeq 500. TCRdb itself trimmed the public reads at Q25 with fastp, ran MiXCR and retained productive beta chains. Every CDR3 protein is listed once, alongside the most common genes and DNA of its rows. This sample has approximately 6,800 distinct CDR3 sequences in its table, and approximately 15% of those were observed once. Together, the top ten hold over 8% of the sample. What this sample's time point label stands for: sample taken at primary tumor resection. Summary of the overall study and its limitations: The tumor nonsynonymous mutation count correlated with the number of expanded alpha and beta TCRs within the tumor.

Sequencing used lung tumor tissue, obtained at surgery. Receptor source: a male donor with early-stage non-small cell lung cancer.

The table lists this clonotype with a few counts. For a library built for alpha chains, this beta chain is a stray read; little rests on its size. The chain couples TRBV24-1 to TRBJ2-5, with D maybe TRBD2 (5 bases). The CDR3 covers 15 residues. V was shortened by 4 bases and J by 1 base, with 12 bases between the two germline ends. Germline CDR1 KGHDR, CDR2 SFDVKD. DNA for the CDR3: TGTGCCACCAGTGACAGCGGACGGCTCCAAGAGACCCAGTACTTC. Protein sequence: CATSDSGRLQETQYF.

Ten or more counts support this clonotype. This beta chain came through as a stray read in a library set up for alpha chains, and its size says little. V is TRBV25-1 and J is TRBJ1-2; D call uncertain. Germline values: CDR1 MGHDK, CDR2 SYGVNS. The CDR3 totals 13 residues. The V end lost 6 bases, the J end lost 2 bases, and 10 bases lay between the germline ends. The CDR3 sequence: CASRNEANYGYTF. The CDR3 bases are TGTGCCAGCAGGAACGAGGCGAACTATGGCTACACCTTC.

This clonotype was recorded many times. This beta chain is off target for a library built for alpha chains, so its abundance means little. V and J are TRBV6-6 and TRBJ2-1; 9 bases fit TRBD2. Losses at the gene ends were 6 bases for V and 4 bases for J; bases not matched to a gene: 7. This CDR3 region has 15 residues. Germline assignment: CDR1 MNHNY and CDR2 SVGAGI (reference sequence). The CDR3 protein is CASSRLSGGYNEQFF. The DNA for the CDR3 is TGTGCCAGCAGCCGACTTAGCGGGGGATACAATGAGCAGTTCTTC.

This clonotype is medium-sized in the sample. Found in a library prepared for alpha chains, this beta chain is an off-target read, and its abundance has little meaning. The chain recombines TRBV12-3 or TRBV12-4 with TRBJ2-2; D gene unclear. V dropped 2 bases and J dropped 4 bases, with 5 bases sitting between them. The CDR3 contains 13 residues. CDR3 region: CASSLSLTGELFF. DNA of the CDR3: TGTGCCAGCAGTTTAAGTCTCACCGGGGAGCTGTTTTTT.

Many counts were recorded for this clonotype. This beta chain is a stray sequence in a library constructed for alpha chains; its clone size is not meaningful. This rearrangement joins TRBV10-3 to TRBJ1-2, with TRBD1 as a possible D gene (5 bases). Germline V gives CDR1 ENHRY, CDR2 SYGVKD. Trimming cost V 4 bases and J 3 bases, with 15 bases left between them. The CDR3 spans 15 residues. CDR3 nucleotide sequence: TGTGCCATCAGTGGACGGGCAGGGAAGGACTATGGCTACACCTTC. It is translated as CAISGRAGKDYGYTF.

This clonotype was recorded at least ten times. This beta chain is an unintended read in a library built for alpha chains; its size means little. The chain links TRBV27 to TRBJ1-5; TRBD1 is a possible D gene (6 bases). CDR1 MNHEY and CDR2 SMNVEV come from the germline V gene (reference sequence). With 5 bases removed from V and 3 bases from J, the gap between germline ends came to 17 bases. This CDR3 spans 16 amino acids. The CDR3: CASSPGRGANNQPQHF. In nucleotides, the CDR3 is TGTGCCAGCAGTCCAGGCAGGGGCGCAAACAATCAGCCCCAGCATTTT.

The sample holds a few counts of this clonotype. The library was designed around alpha chains, so this beta chain is a stray read whose abundance carries little weight. The chain combines TRBV20-1 with TRBJ2-5; possible D gene TRBD1, 6 bases. V gave up 3 bases and J gave up 0 bases, with 11 bases separating them. The length of the CDR3 is 14 residues. From germline, CDR1 is DFQATT and CDR2 SNEGSKA (reference sequence). CDR3 loop: CSASLGGDQETQYF. CDR3 bases: TGCAGTGCTAGTTTAGGGGGAGACCAAGAGACCCAGTACTTC.

Many counts were recorded for this clonotype. Found in a library prepared for alpha chains, this beta chain is an off-target read, and its abundance has little meaning. The rearrangement links TRBV2 to TRBJ2-7; D is uncertain. The CDR3 has 11 residues. V lost 6 bases and J lost 4, with 7 bases in between. CDR1 is SNHLY and CDR2 is FYNNEI in the germline V gene. The DNA of the CDR3 is TGTGCCAGCAGCAGTGTATACGAGCAGTACTTC. This translates into CASSSVYEQYF.

In its sample, this clonotype is medium-sized. This beta chain lies outside the target of a library built for alpha chains; its clone size means little. The chain carries TRBV20-1 and TRBJ1-2; possibly TRBD1 for D (5 bases). Between the trimmed V and J ends, which lost 3 bases and 7 bases, there was a span of 15 bases. Germline assignment: CDR1 DFQATT and CDR2 SNEGSKA (reference sequence). The CDR3 runs 13 residues. The DNA for the CDR3 is TGCAGTGCTAGGGACACGGCTCGAGGTGGCTACACCTTC. Translating gives CSARDTARGGYTF.

Many counts were recorded for this clonotype. Because the library targeted alpha chains, this beta chain is an off-target read whose size means little. The chain recombines TRBV20-1 with TRBJ2-7; no clear D. Germline lookup yields CDR1 DFQATT and CDR2 SNEGSKA (reference sequence). V was shortened by 3 bases and J by 1 base, with 10 bases between the two germline ends. The CDR3 is 13 residues long. The CDR3 is CSASEGNSYEQYF. The CDR3 DNA reads as TGCAGTGCTAGTGAAGGAAATTCCTACGAGCAGTACTTC.

Points on this clonotype: A library prepared for alpha chains yielded this beta chain as an off-target read; its size is of little meaning. The chain joins TRBV30 to TRBJ2-7; D is uncertain. Trimming pared 3 bases from V and 0 bases from J, leaving 12 bases between. This CDR3 comprises 14 residues. CDR1 is GTSNPN, CDR2 SVGIG, per germline (reference sequence). The DNA of the CDR3 is TGTGCCTGGAGCGGGTCCTGGGTCTCCTACGAGCAGTACTTC. As protein: CAWSGSWVSYEQYF.

This clonotype appeared many times. This beta chain was picked up by a library intended for alpha chains and is off target, so its count carries little meaning. V usage is TRBV20-1 and J usage is TRBJ2-7; D is unclear. The ends were cut back, 2 bases at V and 2 bases at J, with 13 bases in the middle. Germline lookup yields CDR1 DFQATT and CDR2 SNEGSKA (reference sequence). The CDR3 totals 14 residues. The DNA for the CDR3 is TGCAGTGCTAGATCCCTACAAGGAGCCTACGAGCAGTACTTC. Translating it yields CSARSLQGAYEQYF.

This clonotype has ten or more counts. This beta chain is off target for a library built for alpha chains, so its abundance means little. V is TRBV6-2 or TRBV6-3 and J is TRBJ1-5; D is uncertain. Deletions cut 4 bases from V and 11 bases from J, with 12 bases between. CDR3 length: 12 residues. The V gene's germline CDR1 is MNHEY and CDR2 SVGEGT. CDR3 protein: CASSSLHVTQHF. The CDR3 DNA is TGTGCCAGCAGTTCCCTCCACGTGACCCAGCATTTT.

By share, this clonotype ranks as medium-sized. This beta chain was picked up by a library intended for alpha chains and is off target, so its count carries little meaning. The chain couples TRBV7-9 to TRBJ1-4, with D unresolved. CDR3 size: 14 residues. The ends were cut back, 2 bases at V and 4 bases at J, with 8 bases in the middle. CDR1 and CDR2 (germline): SEHNR, FQNEAQ (reference sequence). The chain's CDR3 is CASSLTGYNEKLFF. The CDR3 DNA follows: TGTGCCAGCAGCTTAACCGGATATAATGAAAAACTGTTTTTT.

This clonotype is large in the sample. The library was designed around alpha chains, so this beta chain is a stray read whose abundance carries little weight. CDR3 region: CSVSPGGTSYNEQFF. The CDR3 nucleotides read TGCAGCGTTTCCCCTGGGGGTACCTCCTACAATGAGCAGTTCTTC. The gene calls are TRBV29-1 and TRBJ2-1; D may match TRBD1 or TRBD2 (5 bases each). CDR3 length equals 15 residues. Trimming took 5 bases from V and 0 from J, leaving 14 bases between them. CDR1 is SQVTM, CDR2 ANQGSEA, per germline.

This clonotype was recorded a few times. This beta chain appears as a stray read in a library generated for alpha chains; its size is not informative. The gene calls are TRBV12-3 or TRBV12-4 and TRBJ1-1, with a possible D match to TRBD1 (5 bases). This CDR3 is built from 15 residues. Trimming cost V 6 bases and J 5 bases, with 19 bases left between them. The CDR3 sequence: CASRISALRDTEAFF. The CDR3 nucleotides are TGTGCCAGCAGGATCTCGGCCCTCAGGGATACTGAAGCTTTCTTT.

Many counts were recorded for this clonotype. This beta chain lies outside the target of a library built for alpha chains; its clone size means little. The CDR3 protein is CASSMRIMETQYF. DNA of the CDR3: TGTGCCAGTAGTATGCGAATCATGGAGACCCAGTACTTC. The rearrangement links TRBV19 to TRBJ2-5; D gene uncertain. V lost 3 bases and J lost 5, with 10 bases in between. Per the germline V gene, CDR1 is LNHDA and CDR2 is SQIVND (reference sequence). This CDR3 region has 13 residues.

A word on this clonotype: Since the library was made to target alpha chains, this beta chain is a stray read and its abundance is not meaningful. The chain links TRBV27 to TRBJ2-5; D possibly corresponds to TRBD1 (6 bases). The CDR3 totals 14 residues. V was pared by 0 bases and J by 4 bases, with 9 bases between. CDR1 MNHEY and CDR2 SMNVEV come from the germline V gene (reference sequence). CDR3 region: CASSLSGATETQYF. CDR3 in DNA: TGTGCCAGCAGTTTATCGGGGGCGACAGAGACCCAGTACTTC.

Many counts were recorded for this clonotype. The size of this beta chain means little, since it is a stray read in a library made for alpha chains. The V call is TRBV24-1, the J call TRBJ2-3, with a possible D match to TRBD1 (6 bases). V was shortened by 4 bases and J by 5 bases, with 24 bases between the two germline ends. The germline CDR1 and CDR2 sequences are KGHDR and SFDVKD. The CDR3 covers 18 residues. Written as DNA, the CDR3 is TGTGCCACCAGTGACTCAGGGGTGAGCGGACCATGGGGAGATACGCAGTATTTT. It translates to CATSDSGVSGPWGDTQYF.

By sample share, this clonotype is medium-sized. With the library built for alpha chains, this beta chain is off target and its frequency is not meaningful. The V call is TRBV9, the J call TRBJ1-4; D ambiguous. The CDR3 loop spans 15 amino acids. V lost 0 bases, J lost 7 bases, and 13 bases lay in between. The germline V gene encodes CDR1 SGDLS and CDR2 YYNGEE. CDR3 loop: CASSVASAFGEKLFF. CDR3 sequence (DNA): TGTGCCAGCAGCGTAGCCAGTGCCTTTGGTGAAAAACTGTTTTTT.

This clonotype was recorded at least ten times. A library made for alpha chains picked up this beta chain off target, so its size means little. V is TRBV12-3 or TRBV12-4 and J is TRBJ2-1; D not resolved. The CDR3 is 13 amino acids. The germline V and J ends were trimmed by 3 bases and 8 bases, with 11 bases remaining between them. CDR3 sequence reads: CASSFYRDHEQFF. The CDR3 DNA reads as TGTGCCAGCAGTTTTTATAGGGATCATGAGCAGTTCTTC.

With regard to this clonotype: For a library built for alpha chains, this beta chain is a stray read; little rests on its size. V usage is TRBV28 and J usage is TRBJ2-7; perhaps TRBD2 as D (6 bases). Germline CDR1 and CDR2: MDHEN and SYDVKM. V lost 5 bases to trimming and J lost 2 bases, with 19 bases between them. The CDR3 has 16 residues. CDR3 region: CASSPVVPGDTYEQYF. The CDR3 nucleotides are TGTGCCAGCAGTCCCGTAGTCCCGGGAGACACCTACGAGCAGTACTTC.

This clonotype was seen a handful of times. The library was prepared for alpha chains; this beta chain is a stray read, so its frequency means little. This rearrangement joins TRBV27 to TRBJ1-5; no clear D. The length of the CDR3 is 14 residues. The germline V and J ends were trimmed by 3 bases and 3 bases, with 9 bases remaining between them. Germline CDR1 MNHEY, CDR2 SMNVEV (reference sequence). The chain's CDR3 is CASSLGSLNQPQHF. CDR3 nucleotide sequence: TGTGCCAGCAGTTTGGGTAGCCTCAATCAGCCCCAGCATTTT.

To note about this clonotype: With the library built for alpha chains, this beta chain is off target and its frequency is not meaningful. The chain links TRBV9 to TRBJ1-1, with D maybe TRBD1 (5 bases). V was pared by 0 bases and J by 2 bases, with 14 bases between. Per germline, CDR1 SGDLS and CDR2 YYNGEE. The CDR3 sequence is 16 residues long. In DNA form, the CDR3 reads TGTGCCAGCAGCGTAGGAGGAGGGACGACAAACACTGAAGCTTTCTTT. This sequence encodes CASSVGGGTTNTEAFF.

There are many counts of this clonotype. Within a library made for alpha chains, this beta chain is off target, and its count is uninformative. The CDR3 DNA sequence: TGCGCCAGCAGCTTGACGGCAACCACTTCCTACGAGCAGTACTTC. Its translation is CASSLTATTSYEQYF. The chain is built from TRBV5-1 and TRBJ2-7; no clear D. The germline V gene has CDR1 SGHRS and CDR2 YFSETQ. The CDR3 length is 15 residues. Between the trimmed V and J ends, which lost 1 base and 1 base, there was a span of 12 bases.

The sample holds many counts of this clonotype. This beta chain is a stray read from a library made for alpha chains; its abundance is not meaningful. This chain uses TRBV27 with TRBJ1-2; D gene unclear. The germline gives CDR1 MNHEY, CDR2 SMNVEV (reference sequence). V was pared by 2 bases and J by 8 bases, with 15 bases between. The CDR3 extends over 14 amino acids. CDR3 region: CASSLGGGFGGYTF. The CDR3 coding sequence is TGTGCCAGCAGTTTAGGAGGAGGATTCGGAGGCTACACCTTC.

This clonotype showed up many times. This beta chain turned up in a library designed for alpha chains; as an off-target read, its abundance says little. V and J are TRBV3-1 and TRBJ1-2; D remains ambiguous. CDR1 is LGHDT and CDR2 is YNNKEL in the germline V gene (reference sequence). V gave up 1 base and J gave up 4 bases, with 13 bases separating them. The CDR3 totals 15 residues. CDR3 coding DNA: TGTGCCAGCAGCCAAGGCAGGCCGCGAGGCTATGGCTACACCTTC. It specifies CASSQGRPRGYGYTF.

This clonotype was seen a handful of times. Because the library targeted alpha chains, this beta chain is an off-target read whose size means little. The chain recombines TRBV6-1 with TRBJ2-3; D remains ambiguous. Trimming pared 4 bases from V and 1 base from J, leaving 9 bases between. Germline CDR1 reads MNHNS; CDR2 reads SASEGT. The CDR3 runs 14 residues. The CDR3 DNA reads as TGTGCCAGCAGTGCCGGGCAAGGCACAGATACGCAGTATTTT. It is translated as CASSAGQGTDTQYF.

As to this clonotype: One base away lies a much larger clone, so this may be a sequencing read error. This beta chain lies outside the target of a library built for alpha chains; its clone size means little. The V gene is TRBV5-1, the J gene TRBJ2-1; D unclear. This CDR3 has 14 residues. Trimming took off 4 bases at V and 10 bases at J, with 18 bases between the two ends. Germline CDR1 reads SGHRS; CDR2 reads YFSETQ. The CDR3 protein is CASSGTTGTNEQFF. The CDR3 nucleotides read TGCGCCAGCAGCGGAACGACTGGTACCAACGAGCAGTTCTTC.